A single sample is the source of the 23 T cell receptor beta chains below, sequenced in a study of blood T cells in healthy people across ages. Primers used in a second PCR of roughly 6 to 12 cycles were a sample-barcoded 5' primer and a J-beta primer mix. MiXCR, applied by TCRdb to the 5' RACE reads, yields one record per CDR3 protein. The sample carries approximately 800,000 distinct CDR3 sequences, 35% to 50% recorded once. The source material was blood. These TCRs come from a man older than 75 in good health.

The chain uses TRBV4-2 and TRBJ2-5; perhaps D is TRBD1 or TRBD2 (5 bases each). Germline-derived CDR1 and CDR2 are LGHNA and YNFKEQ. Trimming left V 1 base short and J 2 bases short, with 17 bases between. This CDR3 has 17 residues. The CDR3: CASSQGTGDYYQETQYF. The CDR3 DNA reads TGTGCCAGCAGCCAAGGTACAGGTGACTACTATCAAGAGACCCAGTACTTC.

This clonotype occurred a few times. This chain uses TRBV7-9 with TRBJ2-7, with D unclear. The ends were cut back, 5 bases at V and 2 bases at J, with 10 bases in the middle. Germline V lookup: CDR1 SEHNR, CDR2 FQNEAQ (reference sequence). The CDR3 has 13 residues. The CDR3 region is CASSLMGTYEQYF. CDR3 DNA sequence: TGTGCCAGCAGCCTCATGGGCACCTACGAGCAGTACTTC.

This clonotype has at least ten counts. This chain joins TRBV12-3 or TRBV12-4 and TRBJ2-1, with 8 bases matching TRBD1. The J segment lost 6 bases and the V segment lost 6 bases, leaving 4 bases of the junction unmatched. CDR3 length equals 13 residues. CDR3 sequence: CASRPTGGNEQFF. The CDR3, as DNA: TGTGCCAGCAGACCAACAGGGGGCAATGAGCAGTTCTTC.

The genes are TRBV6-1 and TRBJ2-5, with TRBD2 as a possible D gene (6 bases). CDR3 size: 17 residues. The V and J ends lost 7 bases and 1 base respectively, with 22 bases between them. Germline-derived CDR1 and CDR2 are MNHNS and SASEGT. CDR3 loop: CASTLVGGGVGQETQYF. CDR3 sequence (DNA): TGTGCCAGCACTCTGGTCGGTGGAGGGGTGGGCCAAGAGACCCAGTACTTC.

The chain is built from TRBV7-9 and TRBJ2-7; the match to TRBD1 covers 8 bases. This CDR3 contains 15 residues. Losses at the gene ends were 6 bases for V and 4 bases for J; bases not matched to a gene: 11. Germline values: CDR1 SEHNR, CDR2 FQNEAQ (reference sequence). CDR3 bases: TGTGCCAGCAGTCAGAGGGTCCAGGGGGCTTACGAGCAGTACTTC. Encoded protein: CASSQRVQGAYEQYF.

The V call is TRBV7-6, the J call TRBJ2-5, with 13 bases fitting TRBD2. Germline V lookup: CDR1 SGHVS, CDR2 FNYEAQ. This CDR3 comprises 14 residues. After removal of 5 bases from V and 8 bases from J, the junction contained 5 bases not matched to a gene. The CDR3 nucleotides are TGTGCCAGCAGCGCGACTAGCGGGAGGAACACCCAGTACTTC. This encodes CASSATSGRNTQYF.

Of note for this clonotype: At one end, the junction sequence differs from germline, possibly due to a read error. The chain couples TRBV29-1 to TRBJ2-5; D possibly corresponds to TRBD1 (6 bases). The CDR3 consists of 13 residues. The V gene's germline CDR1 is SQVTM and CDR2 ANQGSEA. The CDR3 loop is CGVQGTGQETQYF. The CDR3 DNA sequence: TGCGGCGTGCAGGGGACGGGTCAAGAGACCCAGTACTTC. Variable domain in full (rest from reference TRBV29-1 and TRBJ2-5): SAVISQKPSRDICQRGTSLTIQCQVDSQVTMMFWYRQQPGQSLTLIATANQGSEATYESGFVIDKFPISRPNLTFSTLTVSNMSPEDSSIYLCGVQGTGQETQYFGPGTRLLVL.

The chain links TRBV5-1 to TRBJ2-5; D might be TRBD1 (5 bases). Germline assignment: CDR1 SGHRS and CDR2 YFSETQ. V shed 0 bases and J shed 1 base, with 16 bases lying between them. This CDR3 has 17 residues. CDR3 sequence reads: CASSLAVTGRGQETQYF. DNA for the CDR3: TGCGCCAGCAGCTTGGCCGTCACAGGACGCGGCCAAGAGACCCAGTACTTC.

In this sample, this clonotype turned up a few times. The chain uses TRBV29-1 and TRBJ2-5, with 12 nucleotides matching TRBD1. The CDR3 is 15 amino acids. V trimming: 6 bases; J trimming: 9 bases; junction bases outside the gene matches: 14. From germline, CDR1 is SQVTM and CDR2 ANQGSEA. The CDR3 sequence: CSVDRGQGAARAQYF. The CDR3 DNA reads TGCAGCGTGGACCGGGGACAGGGGGCTGCAAGGGCCCAGTACTTC.

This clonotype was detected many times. The CDR3 sequence is CAWSASGYEQYF. The CDR3 region has the DNA TGTGCCTGGAGCGCTAGCGGGTACGAGCAGTACTTC. The chain joins TRBV30 to TRBJ2-7, with 8 bases that match TRBD2. Germline-derived CDR1 and CDR2 are GTSNPN and SVGIG (reference sequence). There are 12 residues in the CDR3. The junction had 2 bases not matched to a gene; V was cut back by 3 bases and J by 4 bases.

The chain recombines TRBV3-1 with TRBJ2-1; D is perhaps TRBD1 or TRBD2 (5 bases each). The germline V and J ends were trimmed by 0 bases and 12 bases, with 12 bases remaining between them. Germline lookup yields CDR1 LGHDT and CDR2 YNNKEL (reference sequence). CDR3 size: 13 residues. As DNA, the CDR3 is TGTGCCAGCAGCCAAGAAGGGACCGGACGGCAGTTCTTC. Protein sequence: CASSQEGTGRQFF.

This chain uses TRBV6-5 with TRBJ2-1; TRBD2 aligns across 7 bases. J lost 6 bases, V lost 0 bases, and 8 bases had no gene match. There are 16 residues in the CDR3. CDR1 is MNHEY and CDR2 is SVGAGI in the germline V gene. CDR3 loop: CASSYSGGIPSNEQFF. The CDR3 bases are TGTGCCAGCAGTTACTCGGGAGGGATTCCAAGCAATGAGCAGTTCTTC.

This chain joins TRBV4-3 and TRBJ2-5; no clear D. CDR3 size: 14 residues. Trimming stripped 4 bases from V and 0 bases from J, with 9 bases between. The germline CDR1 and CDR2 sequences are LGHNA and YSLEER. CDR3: CASSRLDNQETQYF. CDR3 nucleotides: TGCGCCAGCAGCCGCCTAGATAACCAAGAGACCCAGTACTTC.

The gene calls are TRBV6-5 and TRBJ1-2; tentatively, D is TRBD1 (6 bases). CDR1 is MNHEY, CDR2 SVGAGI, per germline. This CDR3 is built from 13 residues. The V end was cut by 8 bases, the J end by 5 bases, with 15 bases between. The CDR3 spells CASGGEQGYGYTF. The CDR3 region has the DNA TGTGCCAGCGGAGGGGAACAGGGATATGGCTACACCTTC.

The chain's CDR3 is CASRSDLAGGYEQYF. The CDR3 coding sequence is TGTGCCAGCAGATCAGATCTAGCGGGGGGCTACGAGCAGTACTTC. V and J are TRBV7-2 and TRBJ2-5, with 11 bases identical to TRBD2. The end of the DNA fits TRBJ2-7 better, so the J call may be wrong. The germline CDR1 and CDR2 sequences are SGHTA and FQGNSA. The CDR3 loop spans 15 amino acids.

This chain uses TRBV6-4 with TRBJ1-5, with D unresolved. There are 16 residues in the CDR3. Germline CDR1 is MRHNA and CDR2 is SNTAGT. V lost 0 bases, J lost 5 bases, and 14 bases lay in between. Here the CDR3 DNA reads TGTGCCAGCAGTGACTCGAGAGTGGACCTTTATCAGCCCCAGCATTTT. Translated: CASSDSRVDLYQPQHF.

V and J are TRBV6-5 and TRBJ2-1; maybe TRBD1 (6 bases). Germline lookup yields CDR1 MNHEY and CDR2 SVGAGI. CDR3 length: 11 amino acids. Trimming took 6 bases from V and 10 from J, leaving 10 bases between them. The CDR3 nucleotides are TGTGCCAGCAGCTACGGACAGGAGCAGTTCTTC. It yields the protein CASSYGQEQFF.

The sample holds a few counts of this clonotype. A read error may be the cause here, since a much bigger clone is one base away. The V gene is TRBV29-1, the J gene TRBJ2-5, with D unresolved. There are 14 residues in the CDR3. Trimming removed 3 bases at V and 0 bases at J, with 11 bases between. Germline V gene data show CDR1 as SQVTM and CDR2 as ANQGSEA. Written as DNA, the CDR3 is TGCAGCGTTGAGGCCCGAGCAGACCAAGAGACCCAGTACTTC. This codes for CSVEARADQETQYF.

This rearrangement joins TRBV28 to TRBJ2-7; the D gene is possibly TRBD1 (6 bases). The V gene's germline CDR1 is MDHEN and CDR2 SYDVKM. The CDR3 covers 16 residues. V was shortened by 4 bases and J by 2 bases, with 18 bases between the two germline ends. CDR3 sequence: CASSSSGRAGAYEQYF. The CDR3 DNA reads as TGTGCCAGCAGTTCCAGCGGTAGGGCAGGGGCCTACGAGCAGTACTTC.

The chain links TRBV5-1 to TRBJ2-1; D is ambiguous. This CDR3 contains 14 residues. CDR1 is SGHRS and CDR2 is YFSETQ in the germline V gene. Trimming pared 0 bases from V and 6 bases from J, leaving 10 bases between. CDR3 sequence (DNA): TGCGCCAGCAGCTTGGTTTTCCAGTCCAATGAGCAGTTCTTC. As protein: CASSLVFQSNEQFF.

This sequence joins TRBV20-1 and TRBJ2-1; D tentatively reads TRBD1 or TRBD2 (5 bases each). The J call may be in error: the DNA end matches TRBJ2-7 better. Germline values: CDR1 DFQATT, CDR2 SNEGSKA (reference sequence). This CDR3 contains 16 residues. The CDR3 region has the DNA TGCAGTGCTAGAGATCTGGGACGGAGCTCCTACAATGAGCAGTACTTC. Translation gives CSARDLGRSSYNEQYF.

CDR3 region: CAGIPGRGEQYF. CDR3 DNA: TGTGCCGGGATCCCCGGTAGGGGGGAGCAGTACTTC. The chain recombines TRBV30 with TRBJ2-7; tentative D call: TRBD1 (6 bases). CDR3 size: 12 residues. Trimming removed 8 bases from V and 7 bases from J, with 18 bases in between. Per the germline V gene, CDR1 is GTSNPN and CDR2 is SVGIG (reference sequence).

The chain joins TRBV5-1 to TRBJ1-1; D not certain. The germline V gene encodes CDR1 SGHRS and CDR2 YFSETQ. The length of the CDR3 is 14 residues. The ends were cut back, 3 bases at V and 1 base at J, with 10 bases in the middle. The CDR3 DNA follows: TGCGCCAGCAGCTCCCTAACCGCGAACACTGAAGCTTTCTTT. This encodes CASSSLTANTEAFF.